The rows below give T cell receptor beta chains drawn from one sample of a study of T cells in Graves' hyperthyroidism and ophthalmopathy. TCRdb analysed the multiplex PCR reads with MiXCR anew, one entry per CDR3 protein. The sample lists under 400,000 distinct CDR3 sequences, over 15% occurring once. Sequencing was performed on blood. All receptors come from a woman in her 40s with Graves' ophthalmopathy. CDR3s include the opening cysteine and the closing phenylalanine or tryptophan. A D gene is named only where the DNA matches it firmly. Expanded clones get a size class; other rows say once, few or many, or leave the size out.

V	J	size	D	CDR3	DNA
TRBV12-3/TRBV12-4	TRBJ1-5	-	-	CASSLSGKAGQPQHF	TGTGCCAGCAGTTTATCGGGGAAGGCTGGTCAGCCCCAGCATTTT
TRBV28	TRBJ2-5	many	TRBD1	CASSLGQGAQETQYF	TGTGCCAGCAGTTTAGGACAGGGGGCTCAAGAGACCCAGTACTTC
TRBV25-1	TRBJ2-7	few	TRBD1	CASRLQGVGYEQYF	TGTGCCAGCCGTCTACAGGGGGTAGGGTACGAGCAGTACTTC
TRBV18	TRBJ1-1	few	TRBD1	CASSTGTGAVAFF	TGTGCCAGCTCCACCGGGACAGGGGCGGTAGCTTTCTTT
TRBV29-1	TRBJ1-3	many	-	CSVQDSRNTIYF	TGCAGCGTCCAGGACAGCCGGAACACCATATATTTT
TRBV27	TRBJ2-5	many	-	CASRTSGETQYF	TGTGCCAGCAGGACTTCCGGAGAGACCCAGTACTTC
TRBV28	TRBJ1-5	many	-	CASSQFNPRGNQPQHF	TGTGCCAGCAGTCAATTTAACCCGAGAGGCAATCAGCCCCAGCATTTT
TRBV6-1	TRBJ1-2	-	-	CASSIITAGYGYIF	TGTGCCAGCAGCATTATCACGGCCGGCTATGGCTACATCTTC
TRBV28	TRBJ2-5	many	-	CASSLGGRRGWKTQYF	TGTGCCAGCAGTTTAGGGGGGCGGAGGGGGTGGAAGACCCAGTACTTC
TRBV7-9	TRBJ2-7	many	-	CASSPGTGTYEQYF	TGTGCCAGCAGTCCCGGGACTGGAACCTACGAGCAGTACTTC
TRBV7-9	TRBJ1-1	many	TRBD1	CATGQGLNTEAFF	TGTGCCACAGGACAGGGACTGAACACTGAAGCTTTCTTT
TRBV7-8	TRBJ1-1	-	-	CASSFGRGSTEAFF	TGTGCCAGCAGCTTCGGACGGGGAAGCACTGAAGCTTTCTTT
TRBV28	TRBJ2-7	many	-	CASSSPGRKQYF	TGTGCCAGCAGTTCCCCAGGGAGGAAGCAGTACTTC
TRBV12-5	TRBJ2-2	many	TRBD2	CASGLVLGRGRTGELFF	TGTGCTAGTGGTTTGGTATTAGGGAGGGGAAGGACCGGGGAGCTGTTTTTT
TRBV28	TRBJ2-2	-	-	CASRSPGRTGELFF	TGTGCCAGCAGAAGTCCAGGGCGAACCGGGGAGCTGTTTTTT
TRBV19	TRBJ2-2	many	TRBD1	CASSYTGTGSGELFF	TGTGCCAGTAGTTACACCGGGACAGGGTCCGGGGAGCTGTTTTTT
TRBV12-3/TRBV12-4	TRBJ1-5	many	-	CASSFGNQPQHF	TGTGCCAGCAGTTTTGGCAATCAGCCCCAGCATTTT
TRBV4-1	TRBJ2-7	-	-	CASSQDTGASYEQYF	TGCGCCAGCAGCCAAGACACCGGGGCCTCCTACGAGCAGTACTTC
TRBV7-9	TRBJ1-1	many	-	CASSPSGTEAFF	TGTGCCAGCAGCCCATCGGGCACTGAAGCTTTCTTT
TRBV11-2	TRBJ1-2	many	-	CASSYGAGYTF	TGTGCCAGCAGCTACGGGGCTGGCTACACCTTC
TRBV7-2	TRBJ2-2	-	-	CASSLPGKTGELFF	TGTGCCAGCAGCTTGCCAGGGAAAACCGGGGAGCTGTTTTTT
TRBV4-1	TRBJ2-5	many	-	CASSRRPDQETQYF	TGCGCCAGCAGCCGTCGACCTGACCAAGAGACCCAGTACTTC
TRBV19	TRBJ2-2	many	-	CASKDRTDTGELFF	TGTGCCAGTAAAGACCGGACGGACACCGGGGAGCTGTTTTTT
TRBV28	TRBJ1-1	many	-	CASSFGGIGRNTEAFF	TGTGCCAGCAGTTTTGGGGGGATAGGTAGGAACACTGAAGCTTTCTTT
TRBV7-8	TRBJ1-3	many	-	CASSLNAGIRSGNTIYF	TGTGCCAGCAGCTTAAACGCGGGGATTAGGTCTGGAAACACCATATATTTT
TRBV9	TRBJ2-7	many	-	CASSVSPSDTYEQYF	TGTGCCAGCAGCGTAAGCCCCAGTGATACCTACGAGCAGTACTTC
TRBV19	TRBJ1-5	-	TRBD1	CASRTRDRGSGQPQHF	TGTGCCAGTAGAACCCGGGACAGGGGGTCAGGTCAGCCCCAGCATTTT
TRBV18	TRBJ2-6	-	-	CASSPPYLSGANVLTF	TGTGCCAGCTCACCTCCCTATCTCTCTGGGGCCAACGTCCTGACTTTC
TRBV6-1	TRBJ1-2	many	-	CASSELSRVNYGYTF	TGTGCCAGCAGTGAACTCTCCAGGGTAAACTATGGCTACACCTTC
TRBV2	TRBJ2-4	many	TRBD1	CASSGGTLTGNIQYF	TGTGCCAGCAGTGGAGGTACCTTGACAGGGAACATTCAGTACTTC
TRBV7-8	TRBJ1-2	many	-	CASSLAEIYGYTF	TGTGCCAGCAGCTTAGCTGAGATCTATGGCTACACCTTC
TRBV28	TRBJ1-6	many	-	CASSFGNSPLHF	TGTGCCAGCAGTTTTGGGAATTCACCCCTCCACTTT
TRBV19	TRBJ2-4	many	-	CASSIGGSAKNIQYF	TGTGCCAGTAGTATCGGAGGGAGCGCCAAAAACATTCAGTACTTC
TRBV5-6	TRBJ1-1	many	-	CASSPSHRQSNTEAFF	TGTGCCAGCAGCCCAAGCCATCGACAGTCGAACACTGAAGCTTTCTTT
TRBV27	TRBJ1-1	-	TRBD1	CASSSRQGSENTEAFF	TGTGCCAGCAGTTCCCGACAGGGTAGCGAGAACACTGAAGCTTTCTTT
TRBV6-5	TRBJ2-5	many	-	CASSYSSIQGSQKTQYF	TGTGCCAGCAGTTACTCTTCTATCCAGGGTAGCCAGAAGACCCAGTACTTC
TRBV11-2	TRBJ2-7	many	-	CASSRGFTYEQYF	TGTGCCAGCAGCAGGGGGTTTACCTACGAGCAGTACTTC
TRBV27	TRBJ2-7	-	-	CASSLSDSSLYEQYF	TGTGCCAGCAGTTTGAGTGATAGCTCCCTCTACGAGCAGTACTTC
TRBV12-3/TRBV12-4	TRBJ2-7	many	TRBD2	CASSFEASGYEQYF	TGTGCCAGCAGTTTTGAGGCTAGCGGCTACGAGCAGTACTTC
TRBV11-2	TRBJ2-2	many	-	CASSLGFTGELFF	TGTGCCAGCAGCTTAGGGTTCACCGGGGAGCTGTTTTTT
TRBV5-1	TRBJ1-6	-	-	CASSLAGTHKNSPLHF	TGCGCCAGCAGCTTGGCCGGGACACACAAAAATTCACCCCTCCACTTT
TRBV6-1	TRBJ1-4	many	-	CASSQTAATNEKLFF	TGTGCCAGCAGTCAGACAGCTGCAACTAATGAAAAACTGTTTTTT
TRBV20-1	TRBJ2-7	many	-	CSARNDYEQYF	TGCAGTGCTAGGAACGACTACGAGCAGTACTTC
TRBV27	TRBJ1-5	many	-	CASSLAWDGRGQPQHF	TGTGCCAGCAGTTTAGCCTGGGACGGACGCGGTCAGCCCCAGCATTTT
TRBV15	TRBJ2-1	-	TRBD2	CATSREASGVNEQFF	TGTGCCACCAGCAGAGAGGCTAGCGGGGTGAATGAGCAGTTCTTC
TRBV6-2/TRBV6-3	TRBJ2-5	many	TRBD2	CASTDSGRPWETQYF	TGTGCCAGCACCGATAGCGGGAGACCATGGGAGACCCAGTACTTC
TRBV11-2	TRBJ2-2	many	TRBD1	CASSLVETGHTGELFF	TGTGCCAGCAGCTTAGTTGAGACAGGGCACACCGGGGAGCTGTTTTTT
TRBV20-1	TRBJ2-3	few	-	CSARGPHEDTQYF	TGCAGTGCTAGGGGGCCCCATGAAGATACGCAGTATTTT
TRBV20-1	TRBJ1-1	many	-	CSARDSVQAAEAFF	TGCAGTGCTAGAGATTCGGTCCAGGCGGCTGAAGCTTTCTTT
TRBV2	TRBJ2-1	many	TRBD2	CASRTLAGGRDEQFF	TGTGCCAGCAGGACACTAGCGGGAGGGCGGGATGAGCAGTTCTTC
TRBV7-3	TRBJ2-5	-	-	CASSLVGRGGETQYF	TGTGCCAGCAGCTTAGTCGGGAGAGGCGGGGAGACCCAGTACTTC
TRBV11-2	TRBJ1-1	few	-	CASSLAQPNTEACF	TGTGCCAGCAGCTTAGCACAGCCGAACACTGAAGCTTGCTTT